Listed below are T cell receptor beta chains from one sample, sequenced in a study of T cell repertoires in cytomegalovirus infection. TCRdb re-called the reads through MiXCR, storing one row per CDR3 protein. The table has about 490,000 distinct CDR3 sequences, more than 20% seen once. The sequenced sample was PBMCs. All receptors derive from a human donor in good health (CMV status not recorded). Some clones in this sample may be carry-over from other donors' samples. The CDR3 runs from the conserved cysteine through the conserved F or W. A D gene is named only where the DNA matches it firmly. A clone size is listed for some rows: how often the clone was seen (once, few, many), or a class if it is expanded.

cdr3_nt cdr3_aa d_call clone_size j_call v_call
TGTGCCAGCAGCTTCAGGGTAGGAACTGAAGCTTTCTTT CASSFRVGTEAFF . . TRBJ1-1 TRBV5-6
TGCAGTGCTCAGGGCCAAGATACGCAGTATTTT CSAQGQDTQYF . . TRBJ2-3 TRBV20-1
TGTGCCAGCAGACCAAGGGGGGATGAAAAACTGTTTTTT CASRPRGDEKLFF . many TRBJ1-4 TRBV6-1
TGTGCCAGCAGTTTTTATGGGCAGGAAGATACGCAGTATTTT CASSFYGQEDTQYF . few TRBJ2-3 TRBV12-3/TRBV12-4
TGTGCCAGCAGCCAAGAAAAGCGGGGAAACAATGAGCAGTTCTTC CASSQEKRGNNEQFF TRBD2 . TRBJ2-1 TRBV4-2
TGTGCCGGGGCCGGGACAGGGCTACCACCCCTCCACTTT CAGAGTGLPPLHF TRBD1 once TRBJ1-6 TRBV30
TGTGCCAGTATGGAGGGAGGCAATCAGCCCCAGCATTTT CASMEGGNQPQHF . many TRBJ1-5 TRBV19
TGTGCCAGCAGCAAGTGGGGGACGAGGAACACTGAAGCTTTCTTT CASSKWGTRNTEAFF . few TRBJ1-1 TRBV9
TGTGCCAGCTCTTTCTCCTCGGGGGGGGTGGGCGAGCAGTACTTC CASSFSSGGVGEQYF TRBD2 few TRBJ2-7 TRBV27
TGTGCCAGCAGTTTCCTGGTAAACAGGGAGGGAACTGAAGCTTTCTTT CASSFLVNREGTEAFF . few TRBJ1-1 TRBV27
TGTGCCAGCAATGACAATCAGCCCCAGCATTTT CASNDNQPQHF . many TRBJ1-5 TRBV6-6
TGTGCCAGCAGTTACTCGGTCACTAGCGGGCGATACAATGAGCAGTTCTTC CASSYSVTSGRYNEQFF TRBD2 few TRBJ2-1 TRBV6-6
TGTGCCAGCAGCCTTTCCCCCCAAAACATTCAGTACTTC CASSLSPQNIQYF . . TRBJ2-4 TRBV7-9
TGTGCCAGCAGTTTAAGGGGGATCGTCGGCTACACCTTC CASSLRGIVGYTF . . TRBJ1-2 TRBV28
TGTGCCAGTAGTGGGCAGACTAGCGGGGCGTACAATGAGCAGTTCTTC CASSGQTSGAYNEQFF TRBD2 few TRBJ2-1 TRBV19
TGTGCCAGCAGCGCCGGCCGAGGGGAGCTGTTTTTT CASSAGRGELFF . many TRBJ2-2 TRBV7-2
TGTGCCAGTATAGATCGGGGCACCGGGGAGCTGTTTTTT CASIDRGTGELFF . few TRBJ2-2 TRBV19
TGTGCCAGCAGTTATCCCGGGACAAACATTCAGTACTTC CASSYPGTNIQYF . few TRBJ2-4 TRBV6-6
TGTGCCAGCAGCCGGGACAGGGACTTTTACGAGCAGTACTTC CASSRDRDFYEQYF TRBD1 . TRBJ2-7 TRBV5-5
TGTGCCAGCAGTCCGGGCCGCGAGCAGTACTTC CASSPGREQYF . few TRBJ2-7 TRBV27
TGTGCCAGCAGCTTAGTGGGGGGGCCCTACCGTCCGGAGCAGTTCTTC CASSLVGGPYRPEQFF . many TRBJ2-1 TRBV7-2
TGCAGCGTCCAGACAGGGGGAAGTGAAAAACTGTTTTTT CSVQTGGSEKLFF TRBD1 . TRBJ1-4 TRBV29-1
TGTGCCAGCAGCACCGGACAGGAAGCACCCCTCCACTTT CASSTGQEAPLHF TRBD1 few TRBJ1-6 TRBV7-2
TGTGCCAGCAGCTGGCTCGTTGGCAGGGGCGAGACCCAGTACTTC CASSWLVGRGETQYF . many TRBJ2-5 TRBV7-2
TGCGCCAGCAGCTTGGCCGGGAAAACTAATGAAAAACTGTTTTTT CASSLAGKTNEKLFF . . TRBJ1-4 TRBV5-1
TGTGCCAGCAGCTTAAACACAGGCGCTACCGGGGAGCTGTTTTTT CASSLNTGATGELFF . . TRBJ2-2 TRBV7-2
TGCAGCGTTGAGATCCCCCCTCCAGCGGGAGGGTACAATGAGCAGTTCTTC CSVEIPPPAGGYNEQFF TRBD2 . TRBJ2-1 TRBV29-1
TGTGCCAGCAGTTTTAACAGGGTCGCCACTGAAGCTTTCTTT CASSFNRVATEAFF . . TRBJ1-1 TRBV6-5
TGTGCCATCAGTGAGTATGAGGCGCCCAATCAGCCCCAGCATTTT CAISEYEAPNQPQHF . few TRBJ1-5 TRBV10-3
TGTGCCAGCAGCTCCATGGGGTGGCCCCAGCATTTT CASSSMGWPQHF . many TRBJ1-5 TRBV7-2
TGTGCCAGCAGGACAATGGCAACTAATGAAAAACTGTTTTTT CASRTMATNEKLFF . . TRBJ1-4 TRBV6-1
TGTGCCAGCAGTATTCGACAGGGGAGTTTCCAAGAGACCCAGTACTTC CASSIRQGSFQETQYF TRBD1 many TRBJ2-5 TRBV27
TGCGCCAGCAGTCAATCGGAGGCCGATAGCAATCAGCCCCAGCATTTT CASSQSEADSNQPQHF . . TRBJ1-5 TRBV23-1
TGTGCCACCAGCAGAGACACAGATACGCAGTATTTT CATSRDTDTQYF . . TRBJ2-3 TRBV15
TGTGCCAGCAGTTACTCTAGTAGAAGCGGGAGGTCCTACAATGAGCAGTTCTTC CASSYSSRSGRSYNEQFF TRBD2 many TRBJ2-1 TRBV6-5
TGTGCCAGCAGTTCTATATCCCTTACGAACACCGGGGAGCTGTTTTTT CASSSISLTNTGELFF . . TRBJ2-2 TRBV27
TGTGCCAGCAGTGAGTTCTGGGAAGGCACAGATACGCAGTATTTT CASSEFWEGTDTQYF . . TRBJ2-3 TRBV2
TGTGCCAGCAGCCCGGGACAGGGAGTCGGCACAGATACGCAGTATTTT CASSPGQGVGTDTQYF TRBD1 . TRBJ2-3 TRBV7-7
TGTGCCAGCAGCTTAGTTTCGACGGCCTCAAGAACAGATACGCAGTATTTT CASSLVSTASRTDTQYF . . TRBJ2-3 TRBV7-9
TGTGCCAGCTCACTCAAGGATGAGCAGTTCTTC CASSLKDEQFF . . TRBJ2-1 TRBV18
TGCAGTGCTAGAGATGGGGTTCGGATCAACAATGAGCAGTTCTTC CSARDGVRINNEQFF . . TRBJ2-1 TRBV20-1
TGTGCCAGCAGCCGGGGACTAGCGGGTTTTTCCCTCGGTGGAGATACGCAGTATTTT CASSRGLAGFSLGGDTQYF TRBD2 . TRBJ2-3 TRBV11-2
TGTGCCAGCAGCCGGGACCACAACCAAGAGACCCAGTACTTC CASSRDHNQETQYF . few TRBJ2-5 TRBV7-6
TGTGCCAGCAGTGGAGAACAGGGGACTTGGACTGAAGCTTTCTTT CASSGEQGTWTEAFF TRBD1 . TRBJ1-1 TRBV6-1
TGTGCCAGCAGTTCAGCTCGGGACTGGGTGGGTTACGAGCAGTACTTC CASSSARDWVGYEQYF . once TRBJ2-7 TRBV12-3/TRBV12-4